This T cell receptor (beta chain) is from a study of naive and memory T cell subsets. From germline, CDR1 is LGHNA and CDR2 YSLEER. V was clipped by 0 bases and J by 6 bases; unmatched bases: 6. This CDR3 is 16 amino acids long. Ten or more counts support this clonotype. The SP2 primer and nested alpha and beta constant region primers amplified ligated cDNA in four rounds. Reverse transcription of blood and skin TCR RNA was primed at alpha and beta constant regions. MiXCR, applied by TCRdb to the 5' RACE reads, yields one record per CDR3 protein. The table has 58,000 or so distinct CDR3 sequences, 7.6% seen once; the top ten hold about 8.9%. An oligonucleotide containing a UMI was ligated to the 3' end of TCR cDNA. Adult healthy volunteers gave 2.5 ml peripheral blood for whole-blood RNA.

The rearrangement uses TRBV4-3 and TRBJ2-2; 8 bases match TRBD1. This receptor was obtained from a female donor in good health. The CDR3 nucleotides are TGCGCCAGCAGCCAAGATCGAGGACAGGGCGCCGGGGAGCTGTTTTTT. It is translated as CASSQDRGQGAGELFF.